A single sample gave rise to the 6 T cell receptor beta chains below, sequenced in a study of molecular identifiers for immune sequencing clone quantification. Via MiXCR, TCRdb re-called the PCR reads, giving one row per CDR3 protein. This table holds under 800,000 distinct CDR3 sequences, 25% found once. Material for sequencing was naive CD8+ T cells from blood, with Jurkat cell RNA spiked in. Indicated subset: FACS-sorted CD8+CD4-CCR7+CD45RA+ naive T cells. These receptors all come from a human donor in good health. Some libraries in this study had Jurkat cell RNA spiked in.

This clonotype has a handful of counts. The chain couples TRBV2 to TRBJ2-7; TRBD2 matches 8 bases. Looked up from germline, CDR1 is SNHLY and CDR2 is FYNNEI. After removal of 2 bases from V and 3 bases from J, the junction contained 0 bases not matched to a gene. CDR3 size: 13 residues. DNA for the CDR3: TGTGCCAGCAGTGAAAGCGGGGGCTACGAGCAGTACTTC. This translates into CASSESGGYEQYF.

The chain carries TRBV19 and TRBJ1-2; 7 nucleotides line up with TRBD1. The V gene's germline CDR1 is LNHDA and CDR2 SQIVND (reference sequence). Germline trimming cut 3 bases from V and 2 bases from J; bases unmatched to any gene: 6. The CDR3 has 15 amino acids. The CDR3, as DNA: TGTGCCAGTAGTATTTCGTCAGGGGGGAACTATGGCTACACCTTC. Translated: CASSISSGGNYGYTF.

This clonotype was recorded a few times. The rearrangement uses TRBV5-6 and TRBJ2-3, with D perhaps TRBD2 (7 bases). V lost 0 bases and J 4 bases, leaving 18 bases between the germline ends. CDR1 and CDR2 (germline): SGHDT, YYEEEE. The CDR3 is made up of 17 amino acids. CDR3 bases: TGTGCCAGCAGCTTGGGGGCTCGAACAGGGAGGGCAGATACGCAGTATTTT. Its protein is CASSLGARTGRADTQYF.

This clonotype has ten or more counts. This chain uses TRBV2 with TRBJ2-5; 10 nucleotides line up with TRBD2. The V gene's germline CDR1 is SNHLY and CDR2 FYNNEI. The CDR3 runs 14 residues. V lost 5 bases, J lost 2 bases, and 2 bases stayed unmatched. The CDR3 region has the DNA TGTGCCAGCAGTCCTAGCGGGGGTCAAGAGACCCAGTACTTC. Its protein is CASSPSGGQETQYF.

This clonotype was found many times. The rearrangement links TRBV29-1 to TRBJ2-3, with 11 bases aligning to TRBD2. CDR3 length: 15 residues. Germline-derived CDR1 and CDR2 are SQVTM and ANQGSEA. The V gene end was trimmed by 7 bases and the J gene end by 2 bases; junction bases not matched to a gene: 8. This CDR3 is CSARGTSGYTDTQYF. CDR3 in DNA: TGCAGCGCTCGAGGGACTAGCGGCTACACAGATACGCAGTATTTT.

This clonotype was seen a handful of times. This chain connects TRBV25-1 to TRBJ2-7; D possibly corresponds to TRBD1 (6 bases). The CDR3 sequence is 12 residues long. Germline assignment: CDR1 MGHDK and CDR2 SYGVNS. The CDR3 region has the DNA TGTGGGGTGGGACAAGGCTCCTACGAGCAGTACTTC. This sequence encodes CGVGQGSYEQYF.